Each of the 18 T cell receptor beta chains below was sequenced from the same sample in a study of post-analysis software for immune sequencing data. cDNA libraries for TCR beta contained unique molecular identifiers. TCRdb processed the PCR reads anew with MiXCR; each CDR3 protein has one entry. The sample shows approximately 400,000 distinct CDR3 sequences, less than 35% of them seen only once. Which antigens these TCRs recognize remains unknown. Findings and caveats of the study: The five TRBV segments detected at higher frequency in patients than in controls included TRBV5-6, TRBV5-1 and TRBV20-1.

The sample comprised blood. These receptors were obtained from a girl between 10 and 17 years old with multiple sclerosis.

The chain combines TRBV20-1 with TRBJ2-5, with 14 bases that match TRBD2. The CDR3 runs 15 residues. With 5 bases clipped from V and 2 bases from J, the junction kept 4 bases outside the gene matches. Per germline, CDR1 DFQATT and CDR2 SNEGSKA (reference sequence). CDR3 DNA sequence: TGCAGTGCTTTCGGACTAGCGGGGGGACAAGAGACCCAGTACTTC. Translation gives CSAFGLAGGQETQYF.

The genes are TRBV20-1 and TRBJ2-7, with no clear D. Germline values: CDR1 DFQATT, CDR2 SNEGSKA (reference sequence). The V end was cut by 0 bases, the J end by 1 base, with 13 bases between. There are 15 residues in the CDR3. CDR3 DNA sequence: TGCAGTGCTAGAGACAGGCTGAACTTTTCCTACGAGCAGTACTTC. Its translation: CSARDRLNFSYEQYF.

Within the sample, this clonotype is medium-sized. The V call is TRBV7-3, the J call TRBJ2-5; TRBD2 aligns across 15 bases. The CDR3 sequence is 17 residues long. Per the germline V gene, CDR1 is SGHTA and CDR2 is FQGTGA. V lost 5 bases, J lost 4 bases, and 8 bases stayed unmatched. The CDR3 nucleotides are TGTGCCAGCAGCATCGGGACTAGCGGGGGGACAGGAGAGACCCAGTACTTC. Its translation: CASSIGTSGGTGETQYF.

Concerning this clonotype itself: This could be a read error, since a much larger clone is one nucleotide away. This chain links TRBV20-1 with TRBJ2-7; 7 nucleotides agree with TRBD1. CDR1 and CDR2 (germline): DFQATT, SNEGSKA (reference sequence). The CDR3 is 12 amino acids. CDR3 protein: CRAETGTYEQYF. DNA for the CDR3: TGCAGGGCCGAGACAGGGACCTACGAGCAGTACTTC.

The CDR3 loop is CASSYGTSRTDTQYF. As DNA, the CDR3 is TGTGCCAGCAGTTACGGGACATCCCGCACAGATACGCAGTATTTT. This chain uses TRBV6-5 with TRBJ2-3; possible D gene TRBD1, 6 bases. V lost 2 bases, J lost 1 base, and 10 bases lay in between. The CDR3 runs to 15 residues. Per germline, CDR1 MNHEY and CDR2 SVGAGI.

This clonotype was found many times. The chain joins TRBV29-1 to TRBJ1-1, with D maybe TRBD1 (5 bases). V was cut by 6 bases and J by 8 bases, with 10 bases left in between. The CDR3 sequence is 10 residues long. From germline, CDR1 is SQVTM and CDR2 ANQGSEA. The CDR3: CSVRDGEAFF. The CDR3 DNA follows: TGCAGCGTCCGGGACGGCGAAGCTTTCTTT.

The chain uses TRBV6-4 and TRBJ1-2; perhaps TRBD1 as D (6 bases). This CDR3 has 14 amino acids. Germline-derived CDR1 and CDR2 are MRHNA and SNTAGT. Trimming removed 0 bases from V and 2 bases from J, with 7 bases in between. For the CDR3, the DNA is TGTGCCAGCAGTGACTCAGGGGGGAACTATGGCTACACCTTC. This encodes CASSDSGGNYGYTF.

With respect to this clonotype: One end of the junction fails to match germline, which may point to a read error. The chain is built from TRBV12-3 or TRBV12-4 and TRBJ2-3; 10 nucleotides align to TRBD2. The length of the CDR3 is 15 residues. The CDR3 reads CASSGLAARTDAQYF. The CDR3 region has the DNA TGTGCCAGCAGTGGACTAGCGGCCCGCACAGATGCGCAGTATTTT.

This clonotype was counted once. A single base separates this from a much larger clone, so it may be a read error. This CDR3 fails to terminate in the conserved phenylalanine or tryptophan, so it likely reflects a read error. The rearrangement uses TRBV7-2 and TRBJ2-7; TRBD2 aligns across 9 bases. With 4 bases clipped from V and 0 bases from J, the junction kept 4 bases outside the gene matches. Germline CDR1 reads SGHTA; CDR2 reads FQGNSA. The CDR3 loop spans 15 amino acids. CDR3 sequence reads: CASSSKRGDSYEQYL. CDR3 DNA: TGTGCCAGCAGCTCGAAGCGGGGGGACTCCTACGAGCAGTACTTG.

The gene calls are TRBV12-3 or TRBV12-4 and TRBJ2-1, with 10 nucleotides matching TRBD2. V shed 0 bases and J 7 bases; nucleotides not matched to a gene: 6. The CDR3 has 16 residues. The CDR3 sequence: CASSLAGSGGWNEQFF. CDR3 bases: TGTGCCAGCAGTTTAGCGGGTAGCGGGGGGTGGAATGAGCAGTTCTTC.

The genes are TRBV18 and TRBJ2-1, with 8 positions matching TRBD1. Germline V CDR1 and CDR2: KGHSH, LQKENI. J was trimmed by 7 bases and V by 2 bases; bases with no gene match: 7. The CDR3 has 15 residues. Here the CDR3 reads CASSPGQGEGNEQFF. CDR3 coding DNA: TGTGCCAGCTCACCAGGACAGGGAGAAGGTAATGAGCAGTTCTTC.

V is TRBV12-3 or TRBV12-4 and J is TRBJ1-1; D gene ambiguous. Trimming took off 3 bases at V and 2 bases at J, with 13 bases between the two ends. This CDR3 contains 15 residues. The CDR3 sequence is CASSFSGYLNTEAFF. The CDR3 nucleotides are TGTGCCAGCAGTTTCTCCGGCTACCTCAACACTGAAGCTTTCTTT.

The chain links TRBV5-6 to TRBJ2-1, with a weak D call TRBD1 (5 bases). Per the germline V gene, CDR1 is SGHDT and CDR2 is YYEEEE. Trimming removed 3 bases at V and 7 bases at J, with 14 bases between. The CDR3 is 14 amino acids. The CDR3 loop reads CASSWTVGRNEQFF. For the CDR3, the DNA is TGTGCCAGCAGCTGGACGGTGGGGCGGAATGAGCAGTTCTTC.

The CDR3 region has the DNA TGTGCCAGCAGTCCCCGGACAGGCCGCCAAGAGACCCAGTACTTC. Translating it yields CASSPRTGRQETQYF. This rearrangement joins TRBV12-3 or TRBV12-4 to TRBJ2-5; 7 bases map to TRBD1. The CDR3 consists of 15 residues. V gave up 5 bases and J gave up 1 base; unmatched junction bases: 7.

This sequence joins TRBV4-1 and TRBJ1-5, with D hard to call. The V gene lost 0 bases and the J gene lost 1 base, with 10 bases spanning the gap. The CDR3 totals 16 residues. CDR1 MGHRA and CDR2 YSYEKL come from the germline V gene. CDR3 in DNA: TGCGCCAGCAGCCAAGATTGGGATTACAGCAATCAGCCCCAGCATTTT. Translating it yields CASSQDWDYSNQPQHF.

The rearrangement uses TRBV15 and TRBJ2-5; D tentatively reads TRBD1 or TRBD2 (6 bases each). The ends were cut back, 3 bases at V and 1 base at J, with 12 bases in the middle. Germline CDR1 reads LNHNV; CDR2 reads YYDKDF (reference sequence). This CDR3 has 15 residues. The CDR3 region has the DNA TGTGCCACCAGCAGGGACGGGGGCCCCCAAGAGACCCAGTACTTC. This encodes CATSRDGGPQETQYF.

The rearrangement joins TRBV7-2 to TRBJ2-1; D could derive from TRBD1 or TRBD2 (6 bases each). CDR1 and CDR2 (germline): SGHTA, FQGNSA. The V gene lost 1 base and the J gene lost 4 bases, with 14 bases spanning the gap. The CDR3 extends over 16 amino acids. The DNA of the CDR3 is TGTGCCAGCAGCTTAGATCCGGGGGCCAAATACAATGAGCAGTTCTTC. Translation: CASSLDPGAKYNEQFF. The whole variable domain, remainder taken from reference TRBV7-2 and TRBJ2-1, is GAGVSQSPSNKVTEKGKDVELRCDPISGHTALYWYRQSLGQGLEFLIYFQGNSAPDKSGLPSDRFSAERTGGSVSTLTIQRTQQEDSAVYLCASSLDPGAKYNEQFFGPGTRLTVL.

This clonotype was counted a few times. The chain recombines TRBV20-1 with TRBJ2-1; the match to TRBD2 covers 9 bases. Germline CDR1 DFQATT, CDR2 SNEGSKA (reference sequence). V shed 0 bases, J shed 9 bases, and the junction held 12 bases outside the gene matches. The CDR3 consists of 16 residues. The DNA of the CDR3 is TGCAGTGCTAGAGATCCGACTAGCGGTTCTGTCGGTGAGCAGTTCTTC. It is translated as CSARDPTSGSVGEQFF.